This T cell receptor (beta chain) originates from a study of T cells in Graves' hyperthyroidism and ophthalmopathy. Points from the study as a whole: Researchers report that a 13 V-J model separated ophthalmopathy from stable hyperthyroidism.

Exclusion of a patient resulted from uncontrolled infection, other autoimmune disease, pregnancy or lactation. Fresh 10 ml peripheral blood yielded PBMCs. Amplified TCR beta CDR3 regions derived from RNA transcripts. An initial round of RT-PCR targeting the TCR CDR3 relied on the HTBI primer set. In TCRdb, the multiplex PCR reads were re-called with MiXCR into one record per CDR3 protein. The sample records about 620,000 distinct CDR3 sequences, 16% being singletons. CDR1 and CDR2 from the germline V gene are GTSNPN and SVGIG (reference sequence). V lost 4 bases and J 3 bases, leaving 9 bases between the germline ends. This CDR3 region has 13 residues. This clonotype has a count of ten or more. Its antigen is as yet unknown.

The sequence was obtained from a woman aged 30 to 39 with Graves' hyperthyroidism. The specimen was blood. The chain carries TRBV30 and TRBJ2-2; D is ambiguous. CDR3 loop: CAWNPADTGELFF. The CDR3 coding sequence is TGTGCCTGGAACCCGGCGGACACCGGGGAGCTGTTTTTT. Full variable domain (outside the CDR3, taken from reference TRBV30 and TRBJ2-2): SQTIHQWPATLVQPVGSPLSLECTVEGTSNPNLYWYRQAAGRGLQLLFYSVGIGQISSEVPQNLSASRPQDRQFILSSKKLLLSDSGFYLCAWNPADTGELFFGEGSRLTVL.